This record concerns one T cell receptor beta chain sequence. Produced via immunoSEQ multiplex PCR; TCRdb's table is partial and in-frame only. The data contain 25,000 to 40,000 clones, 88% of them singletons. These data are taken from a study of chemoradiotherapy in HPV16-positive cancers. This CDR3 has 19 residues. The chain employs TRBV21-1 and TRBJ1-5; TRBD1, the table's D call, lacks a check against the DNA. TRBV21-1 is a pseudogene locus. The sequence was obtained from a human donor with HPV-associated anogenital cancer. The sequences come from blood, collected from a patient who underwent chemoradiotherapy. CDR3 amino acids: CASSSGTGGSVGSNQPQHF. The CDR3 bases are TGTGCCAGCAGCTCCGGGACAGGGGGCTCGGTCGGGAGCAATCAGCCCCAGCATTTT.